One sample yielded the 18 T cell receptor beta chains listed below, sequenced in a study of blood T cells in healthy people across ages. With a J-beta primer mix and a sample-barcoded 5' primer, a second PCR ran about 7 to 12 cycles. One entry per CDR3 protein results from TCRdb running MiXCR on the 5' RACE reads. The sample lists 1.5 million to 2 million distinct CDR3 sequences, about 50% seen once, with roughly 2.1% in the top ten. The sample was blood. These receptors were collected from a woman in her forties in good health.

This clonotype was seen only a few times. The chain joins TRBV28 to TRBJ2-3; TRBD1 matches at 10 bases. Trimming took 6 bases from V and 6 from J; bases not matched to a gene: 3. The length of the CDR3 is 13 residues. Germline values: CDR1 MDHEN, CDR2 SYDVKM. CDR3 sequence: CASRTGGGDTQYF. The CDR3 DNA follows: TGTGCCAGCAGGACAGGGGGCGGCGATACGCAGTATTTT. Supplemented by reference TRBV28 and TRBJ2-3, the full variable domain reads DVKVTQSSRYLVKRTGEKVFLECVQDMDHENMFWYRQDPGLGLRLIYFSYDVKMKEKGDIPEGYSVSREKKERFSLILESASTNQTSMYLCASRTGGGDTQYFGPGTRLTVL.

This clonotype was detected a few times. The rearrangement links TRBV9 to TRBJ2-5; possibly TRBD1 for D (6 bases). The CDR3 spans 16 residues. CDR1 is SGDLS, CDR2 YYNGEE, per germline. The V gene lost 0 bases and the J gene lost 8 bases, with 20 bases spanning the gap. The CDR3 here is CASSVGGLAGSQTQYF. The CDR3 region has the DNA TGTGCCAGCAGCGTAGGGGGGCTGGCAGGGAGCCAAACCCAGTACTTC.

CDR3 sequence: CASSLGGGRWDTQYF. The CDR3 DNA reads TGTGCCAGCAGCTTGGGTGGCGGTCGTTGGGATACGCAGTATTTT. The genes are TRBV5-6 and TRBJ2-3; D gene ambiguous. Germline V lookup: CDR1 SGHDT, CDR2 YYEEEE. The CDR3 sequence is 15 residues long. V dropped 0 bases and J dropped 6 bases, with 14 bases sitting between them.

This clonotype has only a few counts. DNA of the CDR3: TGTGCCAGCAACCCCGGGACTAGCGGCCAAGAGACCCAGTACTTC. Translation gives CASNPGTSGQETQYF. The chain combines TRBV6-5 with TRBJ2-5, with 11 nucleotides matching TRBD2. CDR3 length equals 15 residues. The junction had 5 bases not matched to a gene; V was cut back by 7 bases and J by 1 base. Germline CDR1 reads MNHEY; CDR2 reads SVGAGI.

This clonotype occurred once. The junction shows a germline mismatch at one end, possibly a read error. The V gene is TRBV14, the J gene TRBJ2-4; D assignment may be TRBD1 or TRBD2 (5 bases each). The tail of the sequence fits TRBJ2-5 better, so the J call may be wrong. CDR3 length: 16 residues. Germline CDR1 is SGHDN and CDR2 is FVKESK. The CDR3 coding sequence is TGTGCCAACAGCCAACCTAGGGACGGGCCGCAAGAGACCCAGTACTTC. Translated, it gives CANSQPRDGPQETQYF.

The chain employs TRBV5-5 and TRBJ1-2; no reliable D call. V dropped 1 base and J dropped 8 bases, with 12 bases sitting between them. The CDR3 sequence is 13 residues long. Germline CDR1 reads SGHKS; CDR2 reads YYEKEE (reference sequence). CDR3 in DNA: TGTGCCAGCAGCTTGATGGCTACTATGGGCTACACCTTC. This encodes CASSLMATMGYTF.

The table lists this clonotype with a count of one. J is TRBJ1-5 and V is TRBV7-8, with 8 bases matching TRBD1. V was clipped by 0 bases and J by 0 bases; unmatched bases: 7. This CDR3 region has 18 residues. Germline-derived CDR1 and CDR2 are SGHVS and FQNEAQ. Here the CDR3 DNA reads TGTGCCAGCAGCTTAGCGCTTGGGACAGGATATAGCAATCAGCCCCAGCATTTT. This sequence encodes CASSLALGTGYSNQPQHF.

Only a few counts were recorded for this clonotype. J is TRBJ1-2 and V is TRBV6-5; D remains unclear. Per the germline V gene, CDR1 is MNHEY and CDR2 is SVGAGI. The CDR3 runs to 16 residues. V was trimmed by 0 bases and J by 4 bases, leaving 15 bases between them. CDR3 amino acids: CASSYSNPLGGYGYTF. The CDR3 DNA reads TGTGCCAGCAGTTACTCGAACCCCTTAGGAGGCTATGGCTACACCTTC.

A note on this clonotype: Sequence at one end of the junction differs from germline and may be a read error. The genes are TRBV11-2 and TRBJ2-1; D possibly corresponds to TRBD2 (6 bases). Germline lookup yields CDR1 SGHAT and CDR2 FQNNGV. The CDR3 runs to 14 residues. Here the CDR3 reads CASGLGGIASEQFF. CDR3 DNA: TGTGCCAGCGGCTTAGGAGGGATAGCGTCTGAGCAGTTCTTC.

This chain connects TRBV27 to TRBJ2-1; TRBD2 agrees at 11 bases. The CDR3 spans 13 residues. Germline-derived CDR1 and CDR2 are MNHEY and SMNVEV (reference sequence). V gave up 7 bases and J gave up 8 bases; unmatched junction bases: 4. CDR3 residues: CASISGGADEQFF. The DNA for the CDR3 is TGTGCCAGCATTAGCGGGGGGGCCGATGAGCAGTTCTTC.

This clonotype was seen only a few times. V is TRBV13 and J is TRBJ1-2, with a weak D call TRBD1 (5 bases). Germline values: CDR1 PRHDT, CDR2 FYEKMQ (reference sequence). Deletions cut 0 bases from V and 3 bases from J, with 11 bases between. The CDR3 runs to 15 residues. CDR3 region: CASSLGGTIHYGYTF. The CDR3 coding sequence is TGTGCCAGCAGCTTAGGCGGGACCATTCACTATGGCTACACCTTC.

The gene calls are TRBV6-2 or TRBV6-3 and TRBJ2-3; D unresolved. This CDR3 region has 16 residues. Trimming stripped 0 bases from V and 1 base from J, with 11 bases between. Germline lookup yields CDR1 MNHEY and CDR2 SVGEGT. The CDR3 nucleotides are TGTGCCAGCAGTTACTCCAGCTCGGTTCGCACAGATACGCAGTATTTT. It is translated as CASSYSSSVRTDTQYF.

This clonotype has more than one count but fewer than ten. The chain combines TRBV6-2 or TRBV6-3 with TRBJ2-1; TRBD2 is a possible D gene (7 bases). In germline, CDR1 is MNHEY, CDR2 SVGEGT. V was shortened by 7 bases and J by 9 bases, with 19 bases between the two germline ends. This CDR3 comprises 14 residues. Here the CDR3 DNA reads TGTGCCAGCACCCGGGGGGCTCTCAGCATTGAGCAGTTCTTC. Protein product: CASTRGALSIEQFF.

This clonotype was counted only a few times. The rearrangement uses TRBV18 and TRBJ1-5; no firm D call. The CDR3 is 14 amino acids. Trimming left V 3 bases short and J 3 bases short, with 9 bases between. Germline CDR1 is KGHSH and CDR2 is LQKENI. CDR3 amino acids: CASSPGGYNQPQHF. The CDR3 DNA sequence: TGTGCCAGCTCACCTGGAGGGTACAATCAGCCCCAGCATTTT.

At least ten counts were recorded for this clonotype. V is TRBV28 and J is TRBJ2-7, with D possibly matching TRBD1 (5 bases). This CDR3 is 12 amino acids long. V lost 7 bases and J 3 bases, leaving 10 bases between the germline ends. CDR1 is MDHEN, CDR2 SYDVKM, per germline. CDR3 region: CASTDRVYEQYF. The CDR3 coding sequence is TGTGCCAGCACAGACAGAGTCTACGAGCAGTACTTC.

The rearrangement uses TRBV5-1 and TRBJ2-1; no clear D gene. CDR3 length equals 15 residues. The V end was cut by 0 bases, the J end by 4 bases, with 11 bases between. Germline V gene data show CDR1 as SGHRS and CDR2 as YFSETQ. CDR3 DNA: TGCGCCAGCAGCTTGGGGCCATCCCCTTACAATGAGCAGTTCTTC. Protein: CASSLGPSPYNEQFF.

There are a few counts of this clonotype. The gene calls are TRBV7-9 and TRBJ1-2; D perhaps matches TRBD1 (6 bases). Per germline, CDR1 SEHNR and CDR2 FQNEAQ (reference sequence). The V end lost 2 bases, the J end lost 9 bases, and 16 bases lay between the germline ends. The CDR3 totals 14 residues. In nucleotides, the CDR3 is TGTGCCAGCAGCTTAAGTGGACAGTCGTTTAGCTACACCTTC. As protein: CASSLSGQSFSYTF.

CDR3 residues: CASSSLDRGTEAFF. The DNA of the CDR3 is TGTGCCAGCAGCTCTCTTGACAGGGGCACTGAAGCTTTCTTT. The chain employs TRBV5-6 and TRBJ1-1; 8 bases map to TRBD1. The V gene's germline CDR1 is SGHDT and CDR2 YYEEEE. The junction had 5 bases not matched to a gene; V was cut back by 3 bases and J by 4 bases. The length of the CDR3 is 14 residues.